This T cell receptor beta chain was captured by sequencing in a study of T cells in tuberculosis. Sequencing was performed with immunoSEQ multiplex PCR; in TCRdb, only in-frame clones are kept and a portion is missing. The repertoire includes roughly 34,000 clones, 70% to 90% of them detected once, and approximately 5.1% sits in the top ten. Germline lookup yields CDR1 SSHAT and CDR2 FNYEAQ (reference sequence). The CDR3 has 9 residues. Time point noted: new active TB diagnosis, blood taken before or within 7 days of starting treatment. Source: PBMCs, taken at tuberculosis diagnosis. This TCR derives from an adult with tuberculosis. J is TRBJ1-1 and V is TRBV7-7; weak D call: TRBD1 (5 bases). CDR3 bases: TGTGCTATAGGGGAGGGGGCTTTCTTT. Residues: CAIGEGAFF.